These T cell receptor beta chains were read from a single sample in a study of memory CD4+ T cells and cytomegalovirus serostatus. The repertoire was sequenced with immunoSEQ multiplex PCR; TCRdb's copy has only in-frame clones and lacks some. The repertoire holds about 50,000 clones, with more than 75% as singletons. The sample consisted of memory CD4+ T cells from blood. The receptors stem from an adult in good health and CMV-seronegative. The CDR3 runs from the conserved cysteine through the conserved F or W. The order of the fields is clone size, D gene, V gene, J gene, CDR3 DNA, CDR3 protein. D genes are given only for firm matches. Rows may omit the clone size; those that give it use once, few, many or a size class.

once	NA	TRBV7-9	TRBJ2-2	TGTGCCAGCAGCTTATTTAGTATGAACACCGGGGAGCTGTTTTTT	CASSLFSMNTGELFF
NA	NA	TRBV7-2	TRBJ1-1	TGTGCCAGCAGCTTACAGGGGAGTCCCACTGAAGCTTTCTTT	CASSLQGSPTEAFF
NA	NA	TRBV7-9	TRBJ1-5	TGTGCCAGCAGCTCCGGGGTGAGCAATCAGCCCCAGCATTTT	CASSSGVSNQPQHF
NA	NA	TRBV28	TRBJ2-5	TGTGCCAGCAGTTTAGGGAGCCAAGAGACCCAGTACTTC	CASSLGSQETQYF
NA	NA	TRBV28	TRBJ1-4	TGTGCCAGCAGTTCTGGGAGGATGAGAGAAAAACTGTTTTTT	CASSSGRMREKLFF
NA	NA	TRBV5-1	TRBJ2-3	TGCGCCAGCAGCTTGGAACCGTCGACTGCTAAATCAGATACGCAGTATTTT	CASSLEPSTAKSDTQYF
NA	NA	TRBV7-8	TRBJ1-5	TGTGCCAGCCTCCGGACGGACTACGGTTATAGCAATCAGCCCCAGCATTTT	CASLRTDYGYSNQPQHF
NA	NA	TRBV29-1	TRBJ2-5	TGCAGCGTTGAATACGAGACCCAGTACTTC	CSVEYETQYF
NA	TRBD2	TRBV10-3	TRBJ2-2	TGTGCCATCAGCCAAACCCGACTAGCGAAGACGAACACCGGGGAGCTGTTTTTT	CAISQTRLAKTNTGELFF
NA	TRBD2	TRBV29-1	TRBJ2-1	TGCAGCGTTAGCGGGGGGGTATACAATGAGCAGTTCTTC	CSVSGGVYNEQFF
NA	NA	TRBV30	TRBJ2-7	TGTGCCTGGATGCACAGGGCGTCGAACGAGCAGTACTTC	CAWMHRASNEQYF
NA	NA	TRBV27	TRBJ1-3	TGTGCCAGCAGTTTAAAGGGCTTGAGTTCTTTCTCTGGAAACACCATATATTTT	CASSLKGLSSFSGNTIYF
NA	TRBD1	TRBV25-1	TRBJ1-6	TGTGCCAGCAGTAGACAGGGGGGACCCGAAAATTCACCCCTCCACTTT	CASSRQGGPENSPLHF
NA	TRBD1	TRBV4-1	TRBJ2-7	TGCGCCAGCAGCCAAGGTTCCCAGGGGGCCTACGAGCAGTACTTC	CASSQGSQGAYEQYF
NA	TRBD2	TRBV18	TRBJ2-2	TGTGCCAGCTCGATAATCGGACTAGCGGGGGGCCGGACCGGGGAGCTGTTTTTT	CASSIIGLAGGRTGELFF
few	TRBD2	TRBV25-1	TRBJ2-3	TGTGCCAGCAGTGAACGACGAGCAGCGGGGGGTGTTACAGATACGCAGTATTTT	CASSERRAAGGVTDTQYF
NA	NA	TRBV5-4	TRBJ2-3	TGTGCCAGCAGCTCGCCCGGCTTGGGCACAGATACGCAGTATTTT	CASSSPGLGTDTQYF
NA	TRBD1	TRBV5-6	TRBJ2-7	TGTGCCAGCAGCAGGGGTAGGGGGCCCTCCTACGAGCAGTACTTC	CASSRGRGPSYEQYF
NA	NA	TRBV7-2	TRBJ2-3	TGTGCCAGCAGCTTCCGGGACCGCACAGATACGCAGTATTTT	CASSFRDRTDTQYF
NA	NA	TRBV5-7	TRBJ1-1	TGTGCCAGCAGCGGGCCGAACACTGAAGCTTTCTTT	CASSGPNTEAFF
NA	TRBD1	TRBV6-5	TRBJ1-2	TGTGCCAGCAGAAACACCGGGACAGGGGCCGCTGGCTACACCTTC	CASRNTGTGAAGYTF
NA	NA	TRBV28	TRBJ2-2	TGTGCCAGCAGTTTAGGGGGACGAGCGAACACCGGGGAGCTGTTTTTT	CASSLGGRANTGELFF
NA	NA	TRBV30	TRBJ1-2	TGTGCCTGGAGTGTACGCTATGGCTACACCTTC	CAWSVRYGYTF
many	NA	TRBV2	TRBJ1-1	TGTGCCAGCAAAAGGCAGGGCAACACTGAAGCTTTCTTT	CASKRQGNTEAFF
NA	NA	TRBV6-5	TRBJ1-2	TGTGCCAGCAGTCCCAGCCGGACTAACTATGGCTACACCTTC	CASSPSRTNYGYTF
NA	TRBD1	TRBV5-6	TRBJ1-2	TGTGCCAGCAGCTTGCCCAGGACAGGGACCATCTATGGCTACACCTTC	CASSLPRTGTIYGYTF
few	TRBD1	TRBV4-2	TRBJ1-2	TGTGCCAGCAGCCAAGACCGGGACAGGGTGGATGGCTACACCTTC	CASSQDRDRVDGYTF
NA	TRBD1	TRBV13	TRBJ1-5	TGTGCCAGCAGCTGGACTCCGGGACAGGGGTTGCTCCAGCATTTT	CASSWTPGQGLLQHF
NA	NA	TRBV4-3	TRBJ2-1	TGCGCCAGCAGCCAAGGACTCGCCCGCTACAATGAGCAGTTCTTC	CASSQGLARYNEQFF
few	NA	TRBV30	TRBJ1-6	TGTGCCTGGGGAGGGGAGTCCTATAATTCACCCCTCCACTTT	CAWGGESYNSPLHF
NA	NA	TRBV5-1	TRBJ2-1	TGCGCCAGCAGCTTAACAGCCTCCTACAATGAGCAGTTCTTC	CASSLTASYNEQFF
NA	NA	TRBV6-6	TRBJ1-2	TGTGCCAGCAGCCAGGGGAACTATGGCTACACCTTC	CASSQGNYGYTF
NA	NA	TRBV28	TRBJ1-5	TGTGCCAGCAGTTTATGGGGCAAGCCCCAGCATTTT	CASSLWGKPQHF
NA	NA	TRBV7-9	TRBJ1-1	TGTGCCAGCAGCCCCCCGGGGAGGGGCCGTATGAACACTGAAGCTTTCTTT	CASSPPGRGRMNTEAFF
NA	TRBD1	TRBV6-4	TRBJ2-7	TGTGCCAGCAGCCCACCGGGACAGGTTCCCCTCGAGCAGTACTTC	CASSPPGQVPLEQYF
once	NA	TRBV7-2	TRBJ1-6	TGTGCCAGCAGCTTAGCTCACCTGGGCTATAATTCACCCCTCCACTTT	CASSLAHLGYNSPLHF
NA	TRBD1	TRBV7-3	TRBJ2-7	TGTGCCAGCAGTCCCGGGACAGGGTACTACGAGCAGTACTTC	CASSPGTGYYEQYF
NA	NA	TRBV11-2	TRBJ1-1	TGTGCCAGCAGCCTCCAAGGGGGAAGAAACACTGAAGCTTTCTTT	CASSLQGGRNTEAFF
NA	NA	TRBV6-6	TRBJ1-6	TGTGCCAGCAGTTACGGCGTGGGTTCCTATAATTCACCCCTCCACTTT	CASSYGVGSYNSPLHF
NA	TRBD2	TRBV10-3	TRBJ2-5	TGTGCCATCAGTGCTAGCGGGGGGGCCGAGACCCAGTACTTC	CAISASGGAETQYF
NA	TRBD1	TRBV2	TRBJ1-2	TGTGCCAGCAGGGCTGGGACAGCCCGGGACTACACCTTC	CASRAGTARDYTF
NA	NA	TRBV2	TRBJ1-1	TGTGCCGGAAGAGGGGAGATTAAAGGAAACACTGAAGCTTTCTTT	CAGRGEIKGNTEAFF